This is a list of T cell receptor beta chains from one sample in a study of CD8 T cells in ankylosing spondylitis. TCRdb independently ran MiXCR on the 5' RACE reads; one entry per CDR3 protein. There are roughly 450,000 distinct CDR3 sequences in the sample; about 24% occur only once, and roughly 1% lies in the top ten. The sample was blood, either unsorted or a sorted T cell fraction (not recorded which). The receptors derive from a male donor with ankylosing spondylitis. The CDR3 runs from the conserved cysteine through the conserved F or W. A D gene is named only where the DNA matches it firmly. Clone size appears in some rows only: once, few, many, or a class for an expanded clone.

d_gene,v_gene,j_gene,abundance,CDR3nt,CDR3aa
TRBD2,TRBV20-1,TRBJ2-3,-,TGCAGTGCTGGACTAGCGGGAGCTGCAGATACGCAGTATTTT,CSAGLAGAADTQYF
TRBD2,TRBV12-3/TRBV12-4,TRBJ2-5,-,TGTGCCAGCAGTTCGCTCCTCGAACTAGCGGGAGTTCAAGAGACCCAGTACTTC,CASSSLLELAGVQETQYF
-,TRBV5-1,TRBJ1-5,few,TGCGCCAGCAGCTTGGACCCCCGAGGAGCCCAGCATTTT,CASSLDPRGAQHF
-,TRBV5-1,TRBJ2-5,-,TGCGCCAGCAGCTTACTTCAGGGGACACCAGAGCAAGAGACCCAGTACTTC,CASSLLQGTPEQETQYF
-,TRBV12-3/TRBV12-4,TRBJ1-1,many,TGTGCCAGCAGTTTGGGGCATACGAACACTGAAGCTTTCTTT,CASSLGHTNTEAFF
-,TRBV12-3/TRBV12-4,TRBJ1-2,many,TGTGCCAGCAGTTATGAGGACCCGACACGCTATGGCTACACCTTC,CASSYEDPTRYGYTF
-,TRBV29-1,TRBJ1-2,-,TGCAGCGCAGCGGCGGGGCCGGGGGGCTACACCTTC,CSAAAGPGGYTF
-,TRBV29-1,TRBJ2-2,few,TGCAGCGTTAGGGGCCGACTTGGCGGGGGGGAGCTGTTTTTT,CSVRGRLGGGELFF
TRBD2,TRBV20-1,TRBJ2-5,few,TGCAGTGCTGGAACTAGCGGGAGGGGCGAGACCCAGTACTTC,CSAGTSGRGETQYF
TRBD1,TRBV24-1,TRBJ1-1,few,TGTGCCACCAGTTCGGACAGGGGAACTGAAGCTTTCTTT,CATSSDRGTEAFF
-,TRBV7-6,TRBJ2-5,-,TGTGCCAGCAGCCGGGACGGAACCCAAGAGACCCAGTACTTC,CASSRDGTQETQYF
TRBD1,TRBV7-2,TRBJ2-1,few,TGTGCCAGCAGCTTAAGGACAGGGGTCTACAATGAGCAGTTCTTC,CASSLRTGVYNEQFF
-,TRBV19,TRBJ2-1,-,TGTGCCAGTACCGCGACAGGTTGGAATGAGCAGTTCTTC,CASTATGWNEQFF
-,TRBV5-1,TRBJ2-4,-,TGCGCCAGCAGCTTGGAGGGCGGCATTTTAAACATTCAGTACTTC,CASSLEGGILNIQYF
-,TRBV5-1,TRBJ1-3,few,TGCGCCAGCAGCTTGGAGGGGCCCCACTCTGGAAACACCATATATTTT,CASSLEGPHSGNTIYF
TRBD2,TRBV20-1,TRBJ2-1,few,TGCAGTGCTAGACTGGCTAGCGGAGCCTACAATGAGCAGTTCTTC,CSARLASGAYNEQFF
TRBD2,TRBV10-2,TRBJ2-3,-,TGCGCCAGCAGACTAGCGGAAGCCACAGATACGCAGTATTTT,CASRLAEATDTQYF
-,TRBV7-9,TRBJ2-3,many,TGTGCCAGCAGCTTATCGGATACGCAGTATTTT,CASSLSDTQYF